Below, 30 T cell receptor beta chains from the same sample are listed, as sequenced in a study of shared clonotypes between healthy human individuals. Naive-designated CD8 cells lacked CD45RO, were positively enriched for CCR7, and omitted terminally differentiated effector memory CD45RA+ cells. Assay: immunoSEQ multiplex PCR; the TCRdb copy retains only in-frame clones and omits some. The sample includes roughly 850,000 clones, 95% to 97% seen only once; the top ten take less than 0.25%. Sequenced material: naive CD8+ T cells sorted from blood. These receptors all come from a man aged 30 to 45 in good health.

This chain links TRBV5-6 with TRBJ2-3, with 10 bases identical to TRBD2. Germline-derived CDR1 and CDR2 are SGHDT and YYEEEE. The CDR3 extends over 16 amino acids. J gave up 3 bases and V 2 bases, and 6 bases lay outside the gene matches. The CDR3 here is CASSFRLAGVTDTQYF. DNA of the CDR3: TGTGCCAGCAGCTTCCGGCTAGCGGGAGTAACAGATACGCAGTATTTT. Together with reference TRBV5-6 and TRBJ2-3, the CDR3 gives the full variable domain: DAGVTQSPTHLIKTRGQQVTLRCSPKSGHDTVSWYQQALGQGPQFIFQYYEEEERQRGNFPDRFSGHQFPNYSSELNVNALLLGDSALYLCASSFRLAGVTDTQYFGPGTRLTVL.

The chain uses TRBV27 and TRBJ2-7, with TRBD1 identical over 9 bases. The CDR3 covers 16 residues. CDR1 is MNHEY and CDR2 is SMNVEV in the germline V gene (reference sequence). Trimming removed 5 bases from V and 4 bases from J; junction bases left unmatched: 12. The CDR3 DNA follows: TGTGCCAGCAGTCCCAGGACAGGGGCCGTGGGTTACGAGCAGTACTTC. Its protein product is CASSPRTGAVGYEQYF.

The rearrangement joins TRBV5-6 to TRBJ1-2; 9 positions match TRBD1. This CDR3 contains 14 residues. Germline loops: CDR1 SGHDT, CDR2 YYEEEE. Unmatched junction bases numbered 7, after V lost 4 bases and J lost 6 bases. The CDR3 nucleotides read TGTGCCAGCAGCCTTGCACAGGGGGCTCATGGCTACACCTTC. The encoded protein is CASSLAQGAHGYTF.

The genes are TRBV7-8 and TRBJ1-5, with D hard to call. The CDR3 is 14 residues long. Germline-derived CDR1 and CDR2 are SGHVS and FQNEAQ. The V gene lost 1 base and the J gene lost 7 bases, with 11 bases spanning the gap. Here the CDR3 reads CASSLEAQRQPQHF. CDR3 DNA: TGTGCCAGCAGCTTAGAGGCCCAGCGGCAGCCCCAGCATTTT.

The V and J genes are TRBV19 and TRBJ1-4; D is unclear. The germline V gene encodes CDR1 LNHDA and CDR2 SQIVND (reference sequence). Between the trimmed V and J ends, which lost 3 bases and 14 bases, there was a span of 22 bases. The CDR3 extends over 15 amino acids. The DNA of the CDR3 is TGTGCCAGTAGTATTTTCCACCGGATAGGAAAAACTCTGTTTTTT. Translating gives CASSIFHRIGKTLFF. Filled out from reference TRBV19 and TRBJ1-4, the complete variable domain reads DGGITQSPKYLFRKEGQNVTLSCEQNLNHDAMYWYRQDPGQGLRLIYYSQIVNDFQKGDIAEGYSVSREKKESFPLTVTSAQKNPTAFYLCASSIFHRIGKTLFFGSGTQLSVL.

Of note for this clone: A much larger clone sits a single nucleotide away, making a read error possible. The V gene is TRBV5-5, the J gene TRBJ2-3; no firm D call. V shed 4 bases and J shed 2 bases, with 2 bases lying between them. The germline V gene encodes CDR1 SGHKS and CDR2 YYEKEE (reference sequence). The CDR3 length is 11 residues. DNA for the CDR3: TGTGCCAGCAGCGTCACAGATACGCAGTATTTT. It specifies CASSVTDTQYF.

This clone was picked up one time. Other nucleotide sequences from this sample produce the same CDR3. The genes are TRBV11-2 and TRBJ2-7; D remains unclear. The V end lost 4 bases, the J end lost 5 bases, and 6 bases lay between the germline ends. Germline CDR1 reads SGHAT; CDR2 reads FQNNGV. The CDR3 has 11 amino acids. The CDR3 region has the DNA TGTGCCAGCAGCTCGCTTAACGAGCAGTACTTC. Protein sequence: CASSSLNEQYF.

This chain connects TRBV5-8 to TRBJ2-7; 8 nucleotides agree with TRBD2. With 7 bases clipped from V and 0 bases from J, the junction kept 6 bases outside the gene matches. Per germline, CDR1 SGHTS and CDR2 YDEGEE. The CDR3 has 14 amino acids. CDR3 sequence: CASAFAGGSYEQYF. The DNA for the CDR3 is TGTGCCAGCGCATTCGCGGGAGGCTCCTACGAGCAGTACTTC.

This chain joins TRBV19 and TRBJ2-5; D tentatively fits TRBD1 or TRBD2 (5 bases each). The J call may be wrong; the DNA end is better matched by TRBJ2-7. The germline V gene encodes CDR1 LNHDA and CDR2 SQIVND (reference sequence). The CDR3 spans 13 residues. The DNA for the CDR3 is TGTGCCAGCGGGACGGGGAACTCCTACGAGCAGTACTTC. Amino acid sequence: CASGTGNSYEQYF.

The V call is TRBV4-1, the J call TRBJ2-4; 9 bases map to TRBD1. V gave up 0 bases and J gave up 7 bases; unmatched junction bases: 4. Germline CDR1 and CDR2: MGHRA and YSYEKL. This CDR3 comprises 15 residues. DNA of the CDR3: TGCGCCAGCAGCCAAGATCGGGGACAGGGTAACATTCAGTACTTC. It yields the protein CASSQDRGQGNIQYF.

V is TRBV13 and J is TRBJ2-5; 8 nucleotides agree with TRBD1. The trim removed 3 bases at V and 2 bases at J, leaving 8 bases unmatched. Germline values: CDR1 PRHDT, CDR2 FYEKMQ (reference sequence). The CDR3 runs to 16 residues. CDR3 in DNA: TGTGCCAGCAGCTTGGGGACAGGTGGTACGCAAGAGACCCAGTACTTC. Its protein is CASSLGTGGTQETQYF.

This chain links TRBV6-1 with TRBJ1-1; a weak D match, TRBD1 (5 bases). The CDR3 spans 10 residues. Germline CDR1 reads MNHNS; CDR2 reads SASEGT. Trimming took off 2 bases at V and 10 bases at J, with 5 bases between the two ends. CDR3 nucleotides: TGTGCCAGCAGTGAACAGGGAGCTTTCTTT. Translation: CASSEQGAFF.

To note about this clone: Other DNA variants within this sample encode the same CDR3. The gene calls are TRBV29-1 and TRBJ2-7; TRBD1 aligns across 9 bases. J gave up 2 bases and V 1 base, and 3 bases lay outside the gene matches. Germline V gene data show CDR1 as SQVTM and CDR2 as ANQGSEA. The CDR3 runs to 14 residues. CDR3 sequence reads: CSVEGTGETYEQYF. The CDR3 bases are TGCAGCGTTGAAGGGACAGGGGAGACCTACGAGCAGTACTTC.

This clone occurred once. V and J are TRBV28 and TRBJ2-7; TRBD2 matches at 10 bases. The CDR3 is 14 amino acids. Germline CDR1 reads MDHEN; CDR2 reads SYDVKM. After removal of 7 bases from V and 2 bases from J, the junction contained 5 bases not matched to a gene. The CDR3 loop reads CASTETSGPYEQYF. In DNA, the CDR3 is TGTGCCAGCACGGAGACTAGCGGGCCCTACGAGCAGTACTTC.

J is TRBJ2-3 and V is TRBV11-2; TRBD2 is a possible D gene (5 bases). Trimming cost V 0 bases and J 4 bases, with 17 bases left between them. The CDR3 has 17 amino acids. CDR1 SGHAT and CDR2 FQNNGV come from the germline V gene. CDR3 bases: TGTGCCAGCAGCTTAGATGGCCTAGCCCCCACCGCAGATACGCAGTATTTT. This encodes CASSLDGLAPTADTQYF.

The CDR3 region is CASSLGMTITEAFF. In DNA, the CDR3 is TGTGCCAGCAGTTTAGGGATGACAATTACTGAAGCTTTCTTT. The chain is built from TRBV27 and TRBJ1-1; no definite D call. This CDR3 is built from 14 residues. The V gene lost 2 bases and the J gene lost 5 bases, with 12 bases spanning the gap. Germline assignment: CDR1 MNHEY and CDR2 SMNVEV (reference sequence).

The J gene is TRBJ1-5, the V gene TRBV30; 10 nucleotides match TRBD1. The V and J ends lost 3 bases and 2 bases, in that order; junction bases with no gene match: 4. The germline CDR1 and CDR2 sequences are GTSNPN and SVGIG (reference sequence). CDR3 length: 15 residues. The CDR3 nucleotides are TGTGCCTGGAGGGGACAGGGGTGTGGCAATCAGCCCCAGCATTTT. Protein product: CAWRGQGCGNQPQHF.

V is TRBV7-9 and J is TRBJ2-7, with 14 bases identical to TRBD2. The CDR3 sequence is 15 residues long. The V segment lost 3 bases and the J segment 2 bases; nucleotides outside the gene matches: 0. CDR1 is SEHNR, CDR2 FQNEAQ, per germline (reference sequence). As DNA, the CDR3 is TGTGCCAGCAGCTTGGGACTAGCGGGGGCCTACGAGCAGTACTTC. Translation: CASSLGLAGAYEQYF.

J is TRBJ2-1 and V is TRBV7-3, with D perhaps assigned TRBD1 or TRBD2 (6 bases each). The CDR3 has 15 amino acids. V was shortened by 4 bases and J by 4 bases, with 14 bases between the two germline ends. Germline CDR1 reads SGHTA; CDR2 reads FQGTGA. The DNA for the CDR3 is TGTGCCAGCAGCTCCGAGGGGGGTATTTACAATGAGCAGTTCTTC. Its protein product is CASSSEGGIYNEQFF.

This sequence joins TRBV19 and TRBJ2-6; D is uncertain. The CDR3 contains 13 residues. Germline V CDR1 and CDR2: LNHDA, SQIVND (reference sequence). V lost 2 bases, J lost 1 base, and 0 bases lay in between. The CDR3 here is CASSISGANVLTF. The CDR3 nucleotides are TGTGCCAGTAGTATATCTGGGGCCAACGTCCTGACTTTC.

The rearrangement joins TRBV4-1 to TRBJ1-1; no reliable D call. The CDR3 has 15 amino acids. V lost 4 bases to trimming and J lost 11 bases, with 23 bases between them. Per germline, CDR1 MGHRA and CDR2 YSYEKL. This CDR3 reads CASSPLLTGPHRAFF. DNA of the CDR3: TGCGCCAGCAGCCCCCTCCTTACCGGGCCACACCGGGCTTTCTTT.

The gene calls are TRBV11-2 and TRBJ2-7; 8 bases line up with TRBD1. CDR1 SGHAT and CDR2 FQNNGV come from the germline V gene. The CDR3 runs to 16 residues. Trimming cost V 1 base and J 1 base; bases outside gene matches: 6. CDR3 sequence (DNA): TGTGCCAGCAGCTTAGGGCCGGGACAGGAATCCTACGAGCAGTACTTC. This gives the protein CASSLGPGQESYEQYF.

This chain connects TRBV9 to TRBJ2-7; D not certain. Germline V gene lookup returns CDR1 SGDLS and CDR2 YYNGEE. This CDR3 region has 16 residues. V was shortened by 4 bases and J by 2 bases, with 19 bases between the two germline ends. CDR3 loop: CASSPRRLWDPYEQYF. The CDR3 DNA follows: TGTGCCAGCAGCCCACGCAGGCTTTGGGATCCCTACGAGCAGTACTTC.

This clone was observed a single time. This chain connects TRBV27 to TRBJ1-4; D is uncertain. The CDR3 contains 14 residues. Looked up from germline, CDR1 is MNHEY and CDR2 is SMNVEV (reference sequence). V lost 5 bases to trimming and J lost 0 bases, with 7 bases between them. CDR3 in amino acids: CASSPAATNEKLFF. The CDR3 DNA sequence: TGTGCCAGCAGTCCCGCTGCAACTAATGAAAAACTGTTTTTT.

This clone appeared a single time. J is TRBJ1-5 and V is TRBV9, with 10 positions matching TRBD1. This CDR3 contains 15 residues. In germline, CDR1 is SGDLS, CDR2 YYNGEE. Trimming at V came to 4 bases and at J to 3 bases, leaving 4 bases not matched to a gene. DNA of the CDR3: TGTGCCAGCAGCCGGGACAGGGGACCCAATCAGCCCCAGCATTTT. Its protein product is CASSRDRGPNQPQHF.

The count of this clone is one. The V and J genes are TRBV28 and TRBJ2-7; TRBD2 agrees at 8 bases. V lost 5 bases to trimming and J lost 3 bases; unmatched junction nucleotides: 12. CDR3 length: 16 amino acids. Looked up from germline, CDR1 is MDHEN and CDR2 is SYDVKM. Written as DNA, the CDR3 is TGTGCCAGCAGTACGGGCATAGCGGGAAGACTCTACGAGCAGTACTTC. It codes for CASSTGIAGRLYEQYF.

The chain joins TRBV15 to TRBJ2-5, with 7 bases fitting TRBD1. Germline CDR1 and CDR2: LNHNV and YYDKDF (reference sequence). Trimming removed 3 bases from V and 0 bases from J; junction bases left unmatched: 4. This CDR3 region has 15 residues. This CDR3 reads CATSSSGQDQETQYF. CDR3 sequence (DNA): TGTGCCACCAGCAGCTCCGGACAGGACCAAGAGACCCAGTACTTC.

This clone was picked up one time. This chain's CDR3 is CASSEALNRGSYGYTF. The CDR3 bases are TGTGCCAGCAGTGAAGCGCTAAACAGGGGTAGCTATGGCTACACCTTC. This rearrangement joins TRBV6-1 to TRBJ1-2, with 7 bases fitting TRBD1. Germline CDR1 is MNHNS and CDR2 is SASEGT. The junction had 8 bases not matched to a gene; V was cut back by 0 bases and J by 4 bases. The CDR3 consists of 16 residues.

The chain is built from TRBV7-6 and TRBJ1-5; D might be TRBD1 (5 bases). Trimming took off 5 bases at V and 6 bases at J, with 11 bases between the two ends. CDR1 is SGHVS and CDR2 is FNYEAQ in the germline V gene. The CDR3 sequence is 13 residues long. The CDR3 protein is CASSARQGQPQHF. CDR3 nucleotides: TGTGCCAGCAGCGCTCGGCAGGGTCAGCCCCAGCATTTT. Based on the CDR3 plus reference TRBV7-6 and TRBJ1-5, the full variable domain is GAGVSQSPRYKVTKRGQDVALRCDPISGHVSLYWYRQALGQGPEFLTYFNYEAQQDKSGLPNDRFSAERPEGSISTLTIQRTEQRDSAMYRCASSARQGQPQHFGDGTRLSIL.

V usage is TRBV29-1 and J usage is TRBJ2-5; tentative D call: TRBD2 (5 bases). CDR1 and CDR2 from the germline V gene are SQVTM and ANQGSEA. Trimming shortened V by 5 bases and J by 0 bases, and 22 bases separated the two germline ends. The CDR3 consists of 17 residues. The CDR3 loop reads CSVTFLGSRGYQETQYF. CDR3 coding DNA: TGCAGCGTTACCTTCCTTGGTAGTCGAGGGTACCAAGAGACCCAGTACTTC.